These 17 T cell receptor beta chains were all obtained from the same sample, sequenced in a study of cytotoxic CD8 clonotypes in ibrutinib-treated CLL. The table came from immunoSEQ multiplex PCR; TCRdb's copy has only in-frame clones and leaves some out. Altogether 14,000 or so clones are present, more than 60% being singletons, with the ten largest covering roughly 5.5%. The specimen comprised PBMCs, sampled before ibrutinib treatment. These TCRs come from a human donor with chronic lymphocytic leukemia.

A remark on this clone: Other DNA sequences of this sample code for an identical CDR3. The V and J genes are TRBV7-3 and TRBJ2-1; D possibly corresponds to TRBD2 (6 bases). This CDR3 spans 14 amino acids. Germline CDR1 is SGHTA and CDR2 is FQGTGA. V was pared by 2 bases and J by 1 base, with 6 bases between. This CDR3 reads CASSLGGSYNEQFF. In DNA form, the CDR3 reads TGTGCCAGCAGCTTAGGGGGGTCCTACAATGAGCAGTTCTTC.

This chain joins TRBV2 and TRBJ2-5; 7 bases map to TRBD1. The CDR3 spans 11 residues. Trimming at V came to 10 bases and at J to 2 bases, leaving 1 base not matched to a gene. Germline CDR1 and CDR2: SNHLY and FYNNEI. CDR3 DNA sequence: TGTGCCAACAGGGGACAAGAGACCCAGTACTTC. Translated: CANRGQETQYF.

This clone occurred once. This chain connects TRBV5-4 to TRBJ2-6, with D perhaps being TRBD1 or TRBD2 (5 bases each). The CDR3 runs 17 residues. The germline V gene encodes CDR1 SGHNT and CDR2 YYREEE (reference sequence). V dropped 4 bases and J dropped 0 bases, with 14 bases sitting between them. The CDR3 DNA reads TGTGCCAGCAGCCAAGAGGGGCCGCTCTCTGGGGCCAACGTCCTGACTTTC. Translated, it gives CASSQEGPLSGANVLTF.

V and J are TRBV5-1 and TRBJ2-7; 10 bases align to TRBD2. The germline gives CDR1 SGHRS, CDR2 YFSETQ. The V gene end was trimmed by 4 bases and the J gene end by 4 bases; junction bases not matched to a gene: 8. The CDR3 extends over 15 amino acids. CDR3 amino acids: CASSPKLAGQYEQYF. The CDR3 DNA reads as TGCGCCAGCAGCCCCAAACTAGCGGGGCAGTACGAGCAGTACTTC.

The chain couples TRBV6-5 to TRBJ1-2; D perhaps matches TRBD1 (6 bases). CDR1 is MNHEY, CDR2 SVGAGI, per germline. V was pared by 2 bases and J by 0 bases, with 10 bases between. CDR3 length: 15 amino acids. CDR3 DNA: TGTGCCAGCAGTTACCGCGGACAGTCTAACTATGGCTACACCTTC. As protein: CASSYRGQSNYGYTF.

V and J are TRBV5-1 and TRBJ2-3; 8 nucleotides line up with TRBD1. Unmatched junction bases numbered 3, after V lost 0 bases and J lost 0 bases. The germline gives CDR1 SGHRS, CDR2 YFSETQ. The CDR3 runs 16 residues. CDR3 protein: CASSLVNRGSTDTQYF. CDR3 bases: TGCGCCAGCAGCTTGGTAAACAGGGGGAGCACAGATACGCAGTATTTT.

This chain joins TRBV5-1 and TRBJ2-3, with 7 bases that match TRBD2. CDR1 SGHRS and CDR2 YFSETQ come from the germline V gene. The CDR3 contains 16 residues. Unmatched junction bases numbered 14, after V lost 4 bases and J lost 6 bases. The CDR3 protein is CASSPGFAGVPDTQYF. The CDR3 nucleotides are TGCGCCAGCAGCCCCGGTTTCGCGGGGGTACCCGATACGCAGTATTTT.

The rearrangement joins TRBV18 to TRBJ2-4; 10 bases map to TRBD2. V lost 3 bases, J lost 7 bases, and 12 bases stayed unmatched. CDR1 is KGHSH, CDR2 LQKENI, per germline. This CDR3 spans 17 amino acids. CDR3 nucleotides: TGTGCCAGCTCACCCCCAGGTGTAGGGACTAGCGCGAACATTCAGTACTTC. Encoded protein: CASSPPGVGTSANIQYF.

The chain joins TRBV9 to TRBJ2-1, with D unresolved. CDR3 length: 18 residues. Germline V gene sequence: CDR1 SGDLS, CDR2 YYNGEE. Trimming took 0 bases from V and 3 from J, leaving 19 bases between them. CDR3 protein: CASSVVPHSSSGYNEQFF. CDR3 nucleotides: TGTGCCAGCAGCGTAGTCCCCCACTCTAGTTCCGGCTACAATGAGCAGTTCTTC.

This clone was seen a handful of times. The DNA of the CDR3 is TGTGCCAGCAGCTTAAAAAAAGCCAGGATGGAGCCCCAGCATTTT. It encodes CASSLKKARMEPQHF. The V and J genes are TRBV7-3 and TRBJ1-5; unclear D gene. CDR3 length equals 15 residues. In germline, CDR1 is SGHTA, CDR2 FQGTGA. The germline V and J ends were trimmed by 1 base and 8 bases, with 15 bases remaining between them.

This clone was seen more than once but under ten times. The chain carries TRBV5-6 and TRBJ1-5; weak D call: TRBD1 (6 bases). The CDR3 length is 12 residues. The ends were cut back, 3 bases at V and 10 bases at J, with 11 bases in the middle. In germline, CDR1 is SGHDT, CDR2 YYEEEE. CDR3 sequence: CASSSGASPQHF. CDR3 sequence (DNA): TGTGCCAGCAGCTCAGGGGCCTCCCCCCAGCATTTT.

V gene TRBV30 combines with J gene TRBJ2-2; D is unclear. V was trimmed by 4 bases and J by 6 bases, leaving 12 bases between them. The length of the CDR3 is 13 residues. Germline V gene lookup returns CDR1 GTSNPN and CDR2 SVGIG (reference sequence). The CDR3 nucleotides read TGTGCCTGGATCCCCCGACACCCCGGGGAGCTGTTTTTT. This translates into CAWIPRHPGELFF.

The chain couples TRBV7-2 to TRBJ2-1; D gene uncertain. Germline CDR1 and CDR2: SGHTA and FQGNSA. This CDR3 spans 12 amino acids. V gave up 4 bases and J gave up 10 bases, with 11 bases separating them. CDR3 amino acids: CASSSWGGEQFF. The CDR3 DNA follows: TGTGCCAGCAGCTCTTGGGGTGGGGAGCAGTTCTTC. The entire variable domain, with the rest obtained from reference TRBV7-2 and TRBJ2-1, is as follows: GAGVSQSPSNKVTEKGKDVELRCDPISGHTALYWYRQSLGQGLEFLIYFQGNSAPDKSGLPSDRFSAERTGGSVSTLTIQRTQQEDSAVYLCASSSWGGEQFFGPGTRLTVL.

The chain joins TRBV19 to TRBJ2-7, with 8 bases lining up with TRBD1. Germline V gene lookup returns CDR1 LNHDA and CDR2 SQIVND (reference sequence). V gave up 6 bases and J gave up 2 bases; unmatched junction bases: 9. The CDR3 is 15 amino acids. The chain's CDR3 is CASSPQGGGTYEQYF. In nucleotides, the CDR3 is TGTGCCAGTAGCCCACAGGGGGGCGGAACCTACGAGCAGTACTTC.

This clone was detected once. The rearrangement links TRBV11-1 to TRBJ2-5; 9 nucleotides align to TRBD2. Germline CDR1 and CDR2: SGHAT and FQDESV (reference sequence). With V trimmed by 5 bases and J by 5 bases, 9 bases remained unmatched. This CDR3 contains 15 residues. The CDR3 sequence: CASSARAGGPETQYF. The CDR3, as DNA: TGTGCCAGCAGCGCCCGTGCGGGAGGGCCCGAGACCCAGTACTTC.

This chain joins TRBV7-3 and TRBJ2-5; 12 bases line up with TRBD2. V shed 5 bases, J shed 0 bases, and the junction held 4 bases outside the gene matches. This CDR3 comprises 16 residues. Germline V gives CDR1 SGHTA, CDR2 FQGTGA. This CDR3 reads CASSPGTSGYQETQYF. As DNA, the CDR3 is TGTGCCAGCAGCCCGGGGACTAGCGGGTACCAAGAGACCCAGTACTTC.

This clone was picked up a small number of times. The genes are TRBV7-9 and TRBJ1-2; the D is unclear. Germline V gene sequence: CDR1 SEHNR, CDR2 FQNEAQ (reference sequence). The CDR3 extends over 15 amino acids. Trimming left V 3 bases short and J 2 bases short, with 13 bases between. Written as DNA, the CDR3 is TGTGCCAGCAGCTTGGGCGGGTCCCAGAACTATGGCTACACCTTC. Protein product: CASSLGGSQNYGYTF.